The present T cell receptor (beta chain) was sequenced within a study of T-cell memory formation after mild COVID-19. Study-wide findings and caveats: The main location of contracting CD4+ clones was CM and EM, and that of contracting CD8+ clones was EMRA. Some SARS-CoV-2-responding clones were already detected in memory before infection.

TCRdb recomputed calls from the 5' RACE reads with MiXCR, one row per CDR3 protein. In the table there are 120,000 to 150,000 distinct CDR3 sequences, 14% of which are singletons. Concerning this clonotype itself: Antigen: not known.

Germline V gene data show CDR1 as SGHTA and CDR2 as FQGNSA. The CDR3 covers 14 residues. V was clipped by 10 bases and J by 1 base, with 13 bases between them. This TCR was recovered from an adult woman who had mild COVID-19 (a few samples of this study predate the infection). Cell type and time point are not known. This sequence joins TRBV7-2 and TRBJ1-4; no definite D call. Source material: PBMCs or a T cell subset sorted from them (not recorded which). The CDR3 sequence: CATRAGITNEKLFF. CDR3 sequence (DNA): TGTGCCACCCGAGCAGGAATAACTAATGAAAAACTGTTTTTT.